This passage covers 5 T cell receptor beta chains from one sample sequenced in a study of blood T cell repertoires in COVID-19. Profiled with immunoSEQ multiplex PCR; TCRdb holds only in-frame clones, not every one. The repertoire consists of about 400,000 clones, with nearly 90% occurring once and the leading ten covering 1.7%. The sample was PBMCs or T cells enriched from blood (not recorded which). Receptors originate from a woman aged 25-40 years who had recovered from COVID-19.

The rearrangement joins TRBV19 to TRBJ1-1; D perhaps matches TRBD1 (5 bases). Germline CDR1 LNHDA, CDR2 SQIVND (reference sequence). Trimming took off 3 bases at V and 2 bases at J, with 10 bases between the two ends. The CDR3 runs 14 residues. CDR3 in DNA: TGTGCCAGTAGTATGGGGCCGCAAAACACTGAAGCTTTCTTT. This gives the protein CASSMGPQNTEAFF.

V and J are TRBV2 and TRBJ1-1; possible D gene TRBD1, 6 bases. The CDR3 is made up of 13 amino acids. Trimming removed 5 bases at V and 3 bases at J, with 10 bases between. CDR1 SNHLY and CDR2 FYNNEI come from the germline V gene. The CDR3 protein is CASSRQADTEAFF. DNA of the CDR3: TGTGCCAGCAGTAGACAGGCAGACACTGAAGCTTTCTTT.

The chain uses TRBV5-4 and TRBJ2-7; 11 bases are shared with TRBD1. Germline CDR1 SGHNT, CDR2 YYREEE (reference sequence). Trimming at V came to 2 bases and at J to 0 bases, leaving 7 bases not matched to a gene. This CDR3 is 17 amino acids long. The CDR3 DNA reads TGTGCCAGCAGCTTAGGACAGGGGGCCGGTGGCTCCTACGAGCAGTACTTC. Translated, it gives CASSLGQGAGGSYEQYF.

The CDR3 sequence: CASSKTGTYEQYF. DNA of the CDR3: TGTGCCAGCAGTAAGACAGGAACCTACGAGCAGTACTTC. The V gene is TRBV27, the J gene TRBJ2-7, with D possibly matching TRBD1 (6 bases). V lost 5 bases and J lost 2, with 10 bases in between. The CDR3 sequence is 13 residues long. The germline CDR1 and CDR2 sequences are MNHEY and SMNVEV (reference sequence).

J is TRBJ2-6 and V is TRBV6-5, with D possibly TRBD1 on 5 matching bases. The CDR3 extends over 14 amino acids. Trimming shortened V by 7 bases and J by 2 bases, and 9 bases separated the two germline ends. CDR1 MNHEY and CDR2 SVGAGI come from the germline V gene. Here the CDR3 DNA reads TGTGCCAGCACCTGGGGCCCTGGGGCCAACGTCCTGACTTTC. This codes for CASTWGPGANVLTF.